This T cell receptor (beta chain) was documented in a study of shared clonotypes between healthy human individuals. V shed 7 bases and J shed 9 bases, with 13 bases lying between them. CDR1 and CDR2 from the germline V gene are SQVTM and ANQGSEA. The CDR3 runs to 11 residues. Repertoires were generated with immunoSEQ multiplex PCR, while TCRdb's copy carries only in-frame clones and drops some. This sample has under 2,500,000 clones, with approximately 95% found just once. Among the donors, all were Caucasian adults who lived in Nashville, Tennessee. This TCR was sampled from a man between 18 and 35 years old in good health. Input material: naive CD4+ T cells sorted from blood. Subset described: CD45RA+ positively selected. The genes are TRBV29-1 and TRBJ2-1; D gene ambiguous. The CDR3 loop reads CSAHGPFEQFF. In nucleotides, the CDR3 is TGCAGCGCTCATGGTCCATTTGAGCAGTTCTTC.